This T cell receptor beta chain came from a study of beta chain features in type 1 diabetes. A sort by CD45RO/CCR7/CD25/CD127/CD95/CD27 yielded CD4+ naive, central memory, regulatory and stem cell-like memory cells. Germline V gene lookup returns CDR1 MGHRA and CDR2 YSYEKL. This CDR3 is built from 16 residues. Every isolated RNA sample was fully reverse transcribed, so sequencing captured expressed TCRB transcripts. Sequencing used immunoSEQ multiplex PCR; TCRdb keeps in-frame clones, though not all of them. The sample consists of some 250,000 clones, 27% of them appearing once. As regards this clone: This may arise from a read error, as a much more abundant clone is one base away.

The rearrangement uses TRBV4-1 and TRBJ2-2; the D gene is possibly TRBD2 (6 bases). This receptor was obtained from a young man in good health. The material sequenced was central memory CD4+ T cells from blood. CDR3 bases: TGCGCCCGCAGCCTGCTTCCGGGGGCGAACACCGGGGAGCTGTTTTTT. The encoded protein is CARSLLPGANTGELFF.